The clone carrying this T cell receptor beta chain was seen more than once but under ten times. The target antigen is unknown. Alongside a J-beta primer mix, a sample-barcoded 5' primer served in a second PCR lasting roughly 6 to 12 cycles. All cDNA molecules were each tagged by a template-switch adaptor with 12 random nucleotides. TCRdb passed the 5' RACE reads through MiXCR, listing each CDR3 protein once. The sample includes hundreds of thousands of distinct CDR3 sequences, roughly 41% of them seen just once. The authors isolated at least 6 million PBMCs per sample. This record belongs to a study of blood T cells in healthy people across ages. The CDR3 is made up of 15 amino acids. Germline lookup yields CDR1 WNHNN and CDR2 SYGVQD (reference sequence). V was trimmed by 3 bases and J by 6 bases, leaving 15 bases between them. Findings and limits, study-wide: The unsorted PBMCs prevented any conclusive comparison of naive versus antigen-experienced cells.

Sample: blood. This TCR came from a woman in her sixties in good health. The rearrangement uses TRBV10-1 and TRBJ2-1; D is unclear. The CDR3 DNA is TGCGCCAGCAGTGACATAGCAGTCACGGTCAATGAGCAGTTCTTC. As protein: CASSDIAVTVNEQFF.